This T cell receptor beta chain was identified in a study of CD8+CD57+ T cells in acquired aplastic anemia. TCR beta VDJ and CDR3 profiling used genomic DNA as template. TCRdb ran MiXCR on the reads and lists one entry per CDR3 protein. This table has about 210,000 distinct CDR3 sequences, roughly 35% appearing once. V was clipped by 6 bases and J by 11 bases; unmatched bases: 6. This CDR3 has 13 residues. This clonotype originated in a human donor in good health, serving as a control. Sample: sorted CD4+, CD8+, or CD8+CD57+ T cells (not recorded which) from PBMCs. The rearrangement uses TRBV12-3 or TRBV12-4 and TRBJ1-6, with 8 positions matching TRBD1. DNA of the CDR3: TGTGCCAGCAGGGGACAGGTGAATACACCCCTCCACTTT. As protein: CASRGQVNTPLHF.